A single T cell receptor beta chain is shown here with its context. The data were obtained in a study of blood T cell repertoires in COVID-19. Across the study: Samples taken during acute and convalescent COVID-19 were collected in the United States, Italy and Spain. T cells, B-cell-depleted T cells, or PBMCs supplied cDNA or gDNA.

In germline, CDR1 is MNHEY, CDR2 SVGEGT. CDR3 length equals 14 residues. Trimming shortened V by 6 bases and J by 6 bases, and 15 bases separated the two germline ends. Data came from immunoSEQ multiplex PCR; TCRdb stores just in-frame clones and leaves some out. The table lists a few hundred thousand clones, approximately 89% of them singletons. This TCR came from a man aged 40-49 years who had recovered from COVID-19. Material for sequencing was peripheral blood. The V gene is TRBV6-2 or TRBV6-3, the J gene TRBJ2-1, with D maybe TRBD2 (7 bases). The DNA for the CDR3 is TGTGCCAGCAGCCGGTGGGAGGGGGTCAATGAGCAGTTCTTC. It codes for CASSRWEGVNEQFF.